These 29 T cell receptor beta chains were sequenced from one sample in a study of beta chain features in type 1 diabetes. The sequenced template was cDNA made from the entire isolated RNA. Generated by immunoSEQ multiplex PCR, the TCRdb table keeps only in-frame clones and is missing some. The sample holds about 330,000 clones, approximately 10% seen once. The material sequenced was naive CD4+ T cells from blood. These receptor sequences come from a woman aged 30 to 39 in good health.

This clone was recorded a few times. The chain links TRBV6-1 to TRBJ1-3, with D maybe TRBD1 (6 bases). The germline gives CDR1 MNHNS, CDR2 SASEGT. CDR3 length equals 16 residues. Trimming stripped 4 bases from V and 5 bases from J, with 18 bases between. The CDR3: CASSGPRGARRNTIYF. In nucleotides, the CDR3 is TGTGCCAGCAGTGGACCGCGGGGGGCGCGGAGAAACACCATATATTTT.

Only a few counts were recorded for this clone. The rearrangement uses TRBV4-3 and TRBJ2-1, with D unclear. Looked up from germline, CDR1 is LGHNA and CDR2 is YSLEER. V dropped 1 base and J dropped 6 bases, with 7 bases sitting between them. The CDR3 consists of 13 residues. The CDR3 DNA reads TGCGCCAGCAGCCAAGGGCGGCTCAATGAGCAGTTCTTC. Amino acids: CASSQGRLNEQFF.

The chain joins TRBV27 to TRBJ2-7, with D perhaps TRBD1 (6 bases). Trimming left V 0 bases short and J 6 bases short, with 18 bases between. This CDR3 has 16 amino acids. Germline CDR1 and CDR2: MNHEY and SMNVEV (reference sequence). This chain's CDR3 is CASSLSITRGRLEQYF. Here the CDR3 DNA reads TGTGCCAGCAGTTTATCGATTACCAGGGGCCGCCTCGAGCAGTACTTC.

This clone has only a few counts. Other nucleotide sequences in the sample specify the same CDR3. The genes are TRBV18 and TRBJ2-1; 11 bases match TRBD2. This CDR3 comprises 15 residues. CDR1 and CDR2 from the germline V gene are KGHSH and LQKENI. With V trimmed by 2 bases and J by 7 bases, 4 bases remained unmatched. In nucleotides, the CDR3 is TGTGCCAGCTCACCAGGGCTAGCGGGAGGAAATGAGCAGTTCTTC. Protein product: CASSPGLAGGNEQFF. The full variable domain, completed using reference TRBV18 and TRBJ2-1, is NAGVMQNPRHLVRRRGQEARLRCSPMKGHSHVYWYRQLPEEGLKFMVYLQKENIIDESGMPKERFSAEFPKEGPSILRIQQVVRGDSAAYFCASSPGLAGGNEQFFGPGTRLTVL.

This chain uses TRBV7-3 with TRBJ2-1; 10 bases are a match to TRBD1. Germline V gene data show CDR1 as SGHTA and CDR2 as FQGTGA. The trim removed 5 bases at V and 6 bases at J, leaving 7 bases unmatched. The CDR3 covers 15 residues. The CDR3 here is CASSGDRGGLNEQFF. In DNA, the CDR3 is TGTGCCAGCAGCGGGGACAGGGGAGGGCTCAATGAGCAGTTCTTC.

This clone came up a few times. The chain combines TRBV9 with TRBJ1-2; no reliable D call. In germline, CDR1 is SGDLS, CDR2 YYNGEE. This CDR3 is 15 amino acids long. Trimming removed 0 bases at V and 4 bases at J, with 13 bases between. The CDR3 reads CASSVVTGIGYGYTF. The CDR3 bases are TGTGCCAGCAGCGTAGTAACGGGGATTGGCTATGGCTACACCTTC.

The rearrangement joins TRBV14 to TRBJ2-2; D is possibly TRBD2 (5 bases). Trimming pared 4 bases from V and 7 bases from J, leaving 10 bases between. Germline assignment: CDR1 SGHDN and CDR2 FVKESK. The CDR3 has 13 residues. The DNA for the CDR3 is TGTGCCAGCAGCCCGTCGGAGGTCGGGGAGCTGTTTTTT. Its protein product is CASSPSEVGELFF.

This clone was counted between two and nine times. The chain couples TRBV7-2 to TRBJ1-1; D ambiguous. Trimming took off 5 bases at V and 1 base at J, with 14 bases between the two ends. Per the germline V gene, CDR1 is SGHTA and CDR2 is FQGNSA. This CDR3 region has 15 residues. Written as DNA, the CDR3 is TGTGCCAGCAGCATTCAACAGTCTCCGAACACTGAAGCTTTCTTT. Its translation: CASSIQQSPNTEAFF.

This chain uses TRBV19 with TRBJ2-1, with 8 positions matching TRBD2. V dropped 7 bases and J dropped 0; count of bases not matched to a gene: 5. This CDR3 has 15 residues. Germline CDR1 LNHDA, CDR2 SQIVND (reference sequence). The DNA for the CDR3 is TGTGCCAGTATGGGCGGGAGGAACTCCTACAATGAGCAGTTCTTC. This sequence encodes CASMGGRNSYNEQFF.

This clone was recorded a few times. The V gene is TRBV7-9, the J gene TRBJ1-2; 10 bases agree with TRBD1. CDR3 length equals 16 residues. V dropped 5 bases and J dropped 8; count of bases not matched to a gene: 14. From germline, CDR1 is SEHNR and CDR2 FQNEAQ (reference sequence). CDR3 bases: TGTGCCAGCAGCCCTAGGGACCGGGACAGGGGCGGAGGCTACACCTTC. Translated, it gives CASSPRDRDRGGGYTF.

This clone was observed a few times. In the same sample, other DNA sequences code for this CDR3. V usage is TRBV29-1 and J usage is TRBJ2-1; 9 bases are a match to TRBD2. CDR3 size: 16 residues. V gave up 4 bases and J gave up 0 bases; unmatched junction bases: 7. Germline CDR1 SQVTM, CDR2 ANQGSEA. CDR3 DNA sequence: TGCAGCGTTGTGCTAGCGGGACGTCGCTCCTACAATGAGCAGTTCTTC. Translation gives CSVVLAGRRSYNEQFF.

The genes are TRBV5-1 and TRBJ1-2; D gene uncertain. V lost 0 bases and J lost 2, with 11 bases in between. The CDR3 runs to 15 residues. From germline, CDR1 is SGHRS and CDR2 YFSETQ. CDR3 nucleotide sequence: TGCGCCAGCAGCTTGGCCGGGGAGTCGAACTATGGCTACACCTTC. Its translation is CASSLAGESNYGYTF.

CDR3 bases: TGTGCCAGCTCACCACGCTCTCAGGGGACGAACACTGAAGCTTTCTTT. Translation gives CASSPRSQGTNTEAFF. The chain combines TRBV18 with TRBJ1-1; maybe TRBD1 (6 bases). The CDR3 is 16 residues long. Germline V gene data show CDR1 as KGHSH and CDR2 as LQKENI. V shed 1 base and J shed 1 base, with 13 bases lying between them.

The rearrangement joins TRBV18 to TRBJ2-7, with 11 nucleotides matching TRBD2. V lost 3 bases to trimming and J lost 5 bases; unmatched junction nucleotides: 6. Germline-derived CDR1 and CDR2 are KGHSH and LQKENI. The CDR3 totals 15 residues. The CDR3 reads CASSPPGLADNEQYF. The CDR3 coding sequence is TGTGCCAGCTCACCGCCGGGACTAGCGGACAACGAGCAGTACTTC.

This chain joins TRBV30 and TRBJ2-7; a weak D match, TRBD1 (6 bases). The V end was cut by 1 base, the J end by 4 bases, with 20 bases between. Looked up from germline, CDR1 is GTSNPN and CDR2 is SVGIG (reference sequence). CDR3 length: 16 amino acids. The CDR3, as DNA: TGTGCCTGGAGTGGAACAGGGTTAAAGAGGACTTACGAGCAGTACTTC. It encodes CAWSGTGLKRTYEQYF.

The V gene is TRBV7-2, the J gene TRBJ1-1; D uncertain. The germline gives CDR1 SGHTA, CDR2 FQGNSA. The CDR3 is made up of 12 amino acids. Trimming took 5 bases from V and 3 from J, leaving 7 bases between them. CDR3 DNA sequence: TGTGCCAGCAGCATGAGGTACACTGAAGCTTTCTTT. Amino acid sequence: CASSMRYTEAFF.

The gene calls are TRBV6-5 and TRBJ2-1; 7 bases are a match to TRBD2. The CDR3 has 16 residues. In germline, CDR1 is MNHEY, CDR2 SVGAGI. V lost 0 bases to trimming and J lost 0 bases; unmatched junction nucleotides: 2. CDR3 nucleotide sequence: TGTGCCAGCAGTTACTCCAGCGGGGTCTCCTACAATGAGCAGTTCTTC. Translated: CASSYSSGVSYNEQFF.

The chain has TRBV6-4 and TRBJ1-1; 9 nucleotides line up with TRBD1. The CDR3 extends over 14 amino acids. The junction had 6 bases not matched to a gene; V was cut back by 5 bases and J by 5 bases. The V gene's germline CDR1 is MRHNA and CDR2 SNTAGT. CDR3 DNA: TGTGCCAGCAGTCGAACAGGGGGCATAACTGAAGCTTTCTTT. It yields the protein CASSRTGGITEAFF.

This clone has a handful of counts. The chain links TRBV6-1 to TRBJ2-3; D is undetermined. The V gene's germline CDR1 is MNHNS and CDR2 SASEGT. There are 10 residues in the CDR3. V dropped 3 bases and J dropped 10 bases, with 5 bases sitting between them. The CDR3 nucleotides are TGTGCCAGCAGTGATGTAGCGCAGTATTTT. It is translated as CASSDVAQYF.

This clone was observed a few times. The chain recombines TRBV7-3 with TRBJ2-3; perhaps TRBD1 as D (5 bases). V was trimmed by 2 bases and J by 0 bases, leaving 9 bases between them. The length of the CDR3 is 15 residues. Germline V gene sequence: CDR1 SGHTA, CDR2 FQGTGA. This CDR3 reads CASSLGALSTDTQYF. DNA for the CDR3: TGTGCCAGCAGCTTAGGGGCGCTGAGCACAGATACGCAGTATTTT. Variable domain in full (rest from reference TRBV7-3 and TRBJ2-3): GAGVSQTPSNKVTEKGKYVELRCDPISGHTALYWYRQSLGQGPEFLIYFQGTGAADDSGLPNDRFFAVRPEGSVSTLKIQRTERGDSAVYLCASSLGALSTDTQYFGPGTRLTVL.

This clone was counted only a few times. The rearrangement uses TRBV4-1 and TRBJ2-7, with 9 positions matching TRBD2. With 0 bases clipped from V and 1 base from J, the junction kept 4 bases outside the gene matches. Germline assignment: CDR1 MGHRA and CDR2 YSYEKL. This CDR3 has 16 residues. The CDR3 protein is CASSQDVSGRSYEQYF. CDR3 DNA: TGCGCCAGCAGCCAAGATGTTAGCGGGAGATCCTACGAGCAGTACTTC.

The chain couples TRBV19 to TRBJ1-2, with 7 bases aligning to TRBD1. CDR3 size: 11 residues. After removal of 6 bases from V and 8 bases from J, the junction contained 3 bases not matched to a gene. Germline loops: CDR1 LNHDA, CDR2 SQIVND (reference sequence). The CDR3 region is CASSIQGGYTF. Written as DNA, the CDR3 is TGTGCCAGTAGCATACAGGGGGGCTACACCTTC.

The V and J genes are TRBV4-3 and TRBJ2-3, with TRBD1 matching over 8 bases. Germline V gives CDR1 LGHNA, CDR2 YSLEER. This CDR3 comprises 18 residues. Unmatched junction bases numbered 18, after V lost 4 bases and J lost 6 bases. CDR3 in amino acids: CASSPDQYTGGLTDTQYF. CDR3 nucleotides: TGCGCCAGCAGCCCAGATCAGTATACAGGGGGACTGACGGATACGCAGTATTTT.

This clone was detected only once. This CDR3 reads CASSVGNSNYGYTF. Here the CDR3 DNA reads TGTGCCAGCAGCGTAGGAAACAGTAACTATGGCTACACCTTC. The chain links TRBV9 to TRBJ1-2; D call uncertain. Germline CDR1 is SGDLS and CDR2 is YYNGEE. CDR3 length: 14 residues. V was clipped by 0 bases and J by 1 base, with 7 bases between them. The full variable domain, completed using reference TRBV9 and TRBJ1-2, is DSGVTQTPKHLITATGQRVTLRCSPRSGDLSVYWYQQSLDQGLQFLIQYYNGEERAKGNILERFSAQQFPDLHSELNLSSLELGDSALYFCASSVGNSNYGYTFGSGTRLTVV.

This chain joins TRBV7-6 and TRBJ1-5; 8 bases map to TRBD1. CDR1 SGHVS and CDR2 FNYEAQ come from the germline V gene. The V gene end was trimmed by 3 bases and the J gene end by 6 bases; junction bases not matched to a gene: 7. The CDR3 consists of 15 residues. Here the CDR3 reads CASSLGDRGGQPQHF. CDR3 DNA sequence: TGTGCCAGCAGCTTGGGTGACAGGGGAGGTCAGCCCCAGCATTTT.

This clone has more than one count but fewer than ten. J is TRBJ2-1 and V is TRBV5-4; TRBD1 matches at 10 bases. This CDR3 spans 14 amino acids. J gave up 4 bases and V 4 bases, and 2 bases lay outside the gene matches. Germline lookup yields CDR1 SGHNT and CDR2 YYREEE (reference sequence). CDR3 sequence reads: CASSGTGVYNEQFF. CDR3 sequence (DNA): TGTGCCAGCAGCGGGACAGGGGTTTACAATGAGCAGTTCTTC.

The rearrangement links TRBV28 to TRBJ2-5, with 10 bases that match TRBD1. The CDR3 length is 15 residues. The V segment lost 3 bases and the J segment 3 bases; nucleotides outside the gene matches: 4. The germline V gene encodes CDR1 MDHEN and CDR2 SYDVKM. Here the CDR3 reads CASSLGGQGEETQYF. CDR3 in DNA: TGTGCCAGCAGTTTGGGAGGACAGGGGGAAGAGACCCAGTACTTC.

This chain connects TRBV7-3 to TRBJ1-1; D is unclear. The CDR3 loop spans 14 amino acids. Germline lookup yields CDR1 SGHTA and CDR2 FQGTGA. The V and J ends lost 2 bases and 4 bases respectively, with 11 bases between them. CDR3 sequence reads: CASSLHWSSTEAFF. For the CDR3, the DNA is TGTGCCAGCAGCTTACATTGGTCGAGCACTGAAGCTTTCTTT.

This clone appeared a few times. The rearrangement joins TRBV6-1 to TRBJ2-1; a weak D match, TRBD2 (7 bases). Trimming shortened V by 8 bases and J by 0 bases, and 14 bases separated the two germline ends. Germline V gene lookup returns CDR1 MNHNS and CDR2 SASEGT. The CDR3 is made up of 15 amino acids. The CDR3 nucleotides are TGTGCCAGCGCGGGGGCGGGGATCTCCTACAATGAGCAGTTCTTC. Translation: CASAGAGISYNEQFF.